Listed here are 20 T cell receptor beta chains from one sample, sequenced in a study of blood T cell repertoires in COVID-19. Assay: immunoSEQ multiplex PCR; the TCRdb copy retains only in-frame clones and omits some. This sample has around 370,000 clones, with about 90% found just once. The sequencing sample was made of peripheral blood. Receptors originate from a woman younger than 35 who had recovered from COVID-19.

The rearrangement links TRBV4-1 to TRBJ1-2; D not certain. The V end was cut by 0 bases, the J end by 4 bases, with 15 bases between. The CDR3 has 16 residues. Germline-derived CDR1 and CDR2 are MGHRA and YSYEKL. CDR3 region: CASSQDRGRGGYGYTF. For the CDR3, the DNA is TGCGCCAGCAGCCAAGATAGAGGGAGAGGAGGCTATGGCTACACCTTC.

The gene calls are TRBV5-6 and TRBJ2-1, with TRBD2 matching over 8 bases. The CDR3 runs 15 residues. V shed 4 bases, J shed 8 bases, and the junction held 11 bases outside the gene matches. CDR1 and CDR2 from the germline V gene are SGHDT and YYEEEE. CDR3 amino acids: CASSPVDGRDDEQFF. CDR3 DNA sequence: TGTGCCAGCAGCCCAGTCGACGGGAGGGACGATGAGCAGTTCTTC.

The chain combines TRBV19 with TRBJ2-5, with 7 bases matching TRBD2. The CDR3 is 15 amino acids. Germline CDR1 reads LNHDA; CDR2 reads SQIVND (reference sequence). V lost 1 base to trimming and J lost 1 base; unmatched junction nucleotides: 3. The CDR3 here is CASSIAGGSQETQYF. The DNA for the CDR3 is TGTGCCAGTAGTATAGCGGGAGGTTCCCAAGAGACCCAGTACTTC.

Concerning this clone: Additional DNA sequences in this sample encode the identical CDR3. The CDR3 is CASSPPGTSAYNEQFF. CDR3 in DNA: TGTGCCAGCTCACCACCCGGGACTAGCGCCTACAATGAGCAGTTCTTC. The V call is TRBV18, the J call TRBJ2-1, with 10 bases identical to TRBD2. Trimming cost V 0 bases and J 2 bases; bases outside gene matches: 1. The CDR3 covers 16 residues. Germline V lookup: CDR1 KGHSH, CDR2 LQKENI.

The rearrangement joins TRBV19 to TRBJ2-1; no clear D gene. Germline CDR1 is LNHDA and CDR2 is SQIVND (reference sequence). V was trimmed by 3 bases and J by 6 bases, leaving 12 bases between them. The CDR3 covers 14 residues. This CDR3 is CASSIRFLRNEQFF. CDR3 nucleotides: TGTGCCAGTAGTATTAGATTCCTACGCAATGAGCAGTTCTTC.

The J gene is TRBJ1-1, the V gene TRBV28, with D uncertain. V dropped 3 bases and J dropped 0 bases, with 5 bases sitting between them. Germline V gene data show CDR1 as MDHEN and CDR2 as SYDVKM. The CDR3 contains 13 residues. Written as DNA, the CDR3 is TGTGCCAGCAGTTTCGAGTTGAACACTGAAGCTTTCTTT. Its protein product is CASSFELNTEAFF. The full variable domain, in which reference TRBV28 and TRBJ1-1 provide the parts outside the CDR3, is DVKVTQSSRYLVKRTGEKVFLECVQDMDHENMFWYRQDPGLGLRLIYFSYDVKMKEKGDIPEGYSVSREKKERFSLILESASTNQTSMYLCASSFELNTEAFFGQGTRLTVV.

The V and J genes are TRBV12-5 and TRBJ1-5; D is perhaps TRBD1 (5 bases). CDR3 length equals 18 residues. Germline assignment: CDR1 LGHNT and CDR2 FRNRAP. V lost 1 base and J lost 6, with 22 bases in between. The CDR3 coding sequence is TGTGCTAGTGGTTTGGCCTACCTACTGGCGGGGCAGCGTCAGCCCCAGCATTTT. Translation gives CASGLAYLLAGQRQPQHF.

The rearrangement uses TRBV12-3 or TRBV12-4 and TRBJ2-1; D is unresolved. The CDR3 is 13 residues long. Deletions cut 5 bases from V and 4 bases from J, with 9 bases between. The DNA for the CDR3 is TGTGCCAGCAGTCCCTTACTGTACAATGAGCAGTTCTTC. It codes for CASSPLLYNEQFF.

The chain is built from TRBV5-1 and TRBJ2-3; 10 nucleotides match TRBD1. This CDR3 is built from 15 residues. V shed 4 bases and J 2 bases; nucleotides not matched to a gene: 4. Germline assignment: CDR1 SGHRS and CDR2 YFSETQ. The CDR3 DNA is TGCGCCAGCAGCGGGGGGACAGGGGCCACAGATACGCAGTATTTT. Its protein product is CASSGGTGATDTQYF.

The chain couples TRBV18 to TRBJ2-3; 10 nucleotides match TRBD2. With 3 bases clipped from V and 4 bases from J, the junction kept 4 bases outside the gene matches. The CDR3 consists of 15 residues. Germline V gene data show CDR1 as KGHSH and CDR2 as LQKENI. CDR3 in DNA: TGTGCCAGCTCACCGGGACTAGCGACCCCAGATACGCAGTATTTT. Residues: CASSPGLATPDTQYF.

The genes are TRBV19 and TRBJ2-3; TRBD2 matches at 9 bases. Germline CDR1 LNHDA, CDR2 SQIVND (reference sequence). Trimming took 5 bases from V and 4 from J; bases not matched to a gene: 4. The CDR3 sequence is 14 residues long. The DNA of the CDR3 is TGTGCCAGTAGTTTGGCTAGCGGGGCAGATACGCAGTATTTT. Amino acids: CASSLASGADTQYF.

The chain has TRBV29-1 and TRBJ2-1, with 7 bases fitting TRBD2. V gave up 7 bases and J gave up 3 bases; unmatched junction bases: 15. The CDR3 spans 16 residues. CDR1 SQVTM and CDR2 ANQGSEA come from the germline V gene. Here the CDR3 DNA reads TGCAGCGCCGGGGGGAAAGGGAGCCTACTCTACAATGAGCAGTTCTTC. It yields the protein CSAGGKGSLLYNEQFF.

This chain connects TRBV6-2 or TRBV6-3 to TRBJ2-7, with D perhaps TRBD2 (6 bases). CDR3 length: 13 residues. Germline V gene sequence: CDR1 MNHEY, CDR2 SVGEGT. V was shortened by 0 bases and J by 7 bases, with 10 bases between the two germline ends. CDR3 protein: CASSYSRGTEQYV. The DNA for the CDR3 is TGTGCCAGCAGTTACTCGCGCGGGACGGAGCAGTACGTC.

The gene calls are TRBV10-3 and TRBJ2-7; D perhaps matches TRBD2 (6 bases). Trimming took 4 bases from V and 4 from J, leaving 20 bases between them. Germline-derived CDR1 and CDR2 are ENHRY and SYGVKD. The CDR3 sequence is 16 residues long. The CDR3 protein is CAISAGGSSNPYEQYV. CDR3 sequence (DNA): TGTGCCATCAGTGCTGGGGGGTCCTCGAACCCTTACGAGCAGTACGTC.

This chain links TRBV6-4 with TRBJ2-1; 8 bases are a match to TRBD1. With 0 bases clipped from V and 8 bases from J, the junction kept 6 bases outside the gene matches. Per germline, CDR1 MRHNA and CDR2 SNTAGT. This CDR3 is built from 15 residues. The CDR3 coding sequence is TGTGCCAGCAGTGACTCGACCAGGGGGCGAGATGAGCAGTTCTTC. It yields the protein CASSDSTRGRDEQFF.

This chain connects TRBV21-1 to TRBJ2-7; the table's D call, TRBD2, has no DNA check behind it. TRBV21-1 is described as a pseudogene. This CDR3 is built from 14 residues. CDR3 sequence: CASSKALRGAEQYV. The CDR3 DNA reads as TGTGCCAGCAGCAAAGCGCTGCGGGGGGCCGAGCAGTACGTC.

The rearrangement joins TRBV27 to TRBJ2-7, with unresolved D. Germline CDR1 MNHEY, CDR2 SMNVEV (reference sequence). Trimming removed 6 bases at V and 3 bases at J, with 9 bases between. The CDR3 loop spans 12 amino acids. The CDR3 DNA is TGTGCCAGCAGGTCGGCGGACTACGAGCAGTACGTC. It is translated as CASRSADYEQYV.

The chain employs TRBV9 and TRBJ2-7; 10 bases are a match to TRBD1. Germline V gives CDR1 SGDLS, CDR2 YYNGEE. The CDR3 totals 13 residues. V gave up 4 bases and J gave up 5 bases; unmatched junction bases: 3. The CDR3 protein is CASSLGTGDEQYV. The CDR3 DNA reads TGTGCCAGCAGCCTCGGGACAGGGGACGAGCAGTACGTC.

This chain joins TRBV13 and TRBJ1-2, with TRBD1 matching 8 bases. The junction had 25 bases not matched to a gene; V was cut back by 5 bases and J by 8 bases. This CDR3 has 19 amino acids. CDR1 is PRHDT, CDR2 FYEKMQ, per germline (reference sequence). CDR3 loop: CASSTPPPDRAPGIDGYTF. The CDR3 DNA reads as TGTGCCAGCAGCACCCCGCCCCCGGACAGGGCCCCAGGGATTGACGGCTACACCTTC.

This chain connects TRBV7-6 to TRBJ2-1; 10 bases match TRBD2. Germline V gene lookup returns CDR1 SGHVS and CDR2 FNYEAQ. Trimming cost V 1 base and J 7 bases; bases outside gene matches: 4. The CDR3 is 15 amino acids. The CDR3 DNA reads TGTGCCAGCAGCTTAGAGCCTAGCGGGAGTAATGAGCAGTTCTTC. It codes for CASSLEPSGSNEQFF.